Below, 30 T cell receptor beta chains from the same sample are listed, as sequenced in a study of human T cells and chemical hapten exposure. The time point is: healthy volunteer bleed at 2 weeks. Sequencing started from total RNA isolated from unfractionated whole blood. TCRdb processed the RACE reads anew with MiXCR; each CDR3 protein has one entry. The sample records about 47,000 distinct CDR3 sequences, roughly 4.1% being singletons. Sequenced: whole blood. The source is a human donor in good health. Some clones in this sample may be carry-over from other donors' samples.

This clonotype appeared many times. This chain uses TRBV9 with TRBJ2-1, with 7 nucleotides matching TRBD2. From germline, CDR1 is SGDLS and CDR2 YYNGEE. The V and J ends lost 3 bases and 8 bases, in that order; junction bases with no gene match: 17. The CDR3 is 17 amino acids. The DNA for the CDR3 is TGTGCCAGCAGCGCCCCTGGTGGGAGGGTGATCGGGCATGAGCAGTTCTTC. It encodes CASSAPGGRVIGHEQFF.

This clonotype was detected ten times or more. The genes are TRBV12-5 and TRBJ1-1, with 10 bases aligning to TRBD1. V shed 6 bases, J shed 6 bases, and the junction held 7 bases outside the gene matches. The CDR3 sequence is 14 residues long. Germline V gene sequence: CDR1 LGHNT, CDR2 FRNRAP. The CDR3 nucleotides are TGTGCTAGTGGAATGACAGGGGGCATGTCTGAAGCTTTCTTT. This gives the protein CASGMTGGMSEAFF.

This clonotype turned up a few times. The rearrangement links TRBV27 to TRBJ1-5; D gene ambiguous. The germline V and J ends were trimmed by 3 bases and 3 bases, with 9 bases remaining between them. This CDR3 is 14 amino acids long. CDR1 and CDR2 from the germline V gene are MNHEY and SMNVEV (reference sequence). CDR3 in amino acids: CASSFLPFNQPQHF. The CDR3, as DNA: TGTGCCAGCAGTTTTCTTCCTTTCAATCAGCCCCAGCATTTT.

This clonotype was seen at least ten times. The rearrangement links TRBV2 to TRBJ1-5, with D possibly being TRBD1 (5 bases). The V end was cut by 1 base, the J end by 2 bases, with 9 bases between. There are 15 residues in the CDR3. Germline CDR1 reads SNHLY; CDR2 reads FYNNEI. The CDR3 region is CASSEVEGRNQPQHF. In DNA form, the CDR3 reads TGTGCCAGCAGTGAAGTAGAGGGGCGCAATCAGCCCCAGCATTTT.

To note about this clonotype: This may be a read error: a much more frequent sequence differs by one nucleotide. V and J are TRBV28 and TRBJ2-1; 9 nucleotides agree with TRBD2. The CDR3 has 14 residues. Germline V gene sequence: CDR1 MDHEN, CDR2 SYDVKM. The CDR3 DNA is TGTGACAGCAGTTCAGCGGGAGGCACGGGGGAGCAGTTCTTC. Translating gives CDSSSAGGTGEQFF.

V gene TRBV28 combines with J gene TRBJ1-5, with D perhaps TRBD1 (5 bases). CDR1 is MDHEN and CDR2 is SYDVKM in the germline V gene. V dropped 0 bases and J dropped 6 bases, with 6 bases sitting between them. The CDR3 consists of 13 residues. The CDR3 protein is CASSLWGPQPQHF. For the CDR3, the DNA is TGTGCCAGCAGTTTATGGGGGCCTCAGCCCCAGCATTTT.

This clonotype was seen a handful of times. The chain employs TRBV27 and TRBJ1-2, with TRBD1 matching over 7 bases. The V segment lost 6 bases and the J segment 0 bases; nucleotides outside the gene matches: 10. Germline V lookup: CDR1 MNHEY, CDR2 SMNVEV (reference sequence). The CDR3 is 16 residues long. The CDR3: CASSRDRRPTNYGYTF. CDR3 DNA: TGTGCCAGCAGCAGGGACAGAAGGCCGACTAACTATGGCTACACCTTC.

This clonotype was observed at least ten times. This chain uses TRBV7-9 with TRBJ2-1; 14 bases align to TRBD2. Trimming took 4 bases from V and 9 from J; bases not matched to a gene: 14. The germline CDR1 and CDR2 sequences are SEHNR and FQNEAQ (reference sequence). The length of the CDR3 is 18 residues. The CDR3 here is CASSSRRLAGGGDGEQFF. As DNA, the CDR3 is TGTGCCAGCAGCTCCCGAAGACTAGCGGGAGGGGGGGACGGTGAGCAGTTCTTC.

Ten or more counts support this clonotype. This chain links TRBV12-3 or TRBV12-4 with TRBJ2-3; maybe TRBD2 (5 bases). V gave up 4 bases and J gave up 4 bases, with 9 bases separating them. The CDR3 totals 13 residues. CDR3 nucleotide sequence: TGTGCCAGCAGTTACGGGGTCGCAGATACGCAGTATTTT. This sequence encodes CASSYGVADTQYF.

This clonotype was observed many times. The rearrangement uses TRBV29-1 and TRBJ1-2, with 10 bases matching TRBD1. In germline, CDR1 is SQVTM, CDR2 ANQGSEA. This CDR3 has 17 residues. The junction had 15 bases not matched to a gene; V was cut back by 3 bases and J by 5 bases. The CDR3 protein is CSVDSMGQGRWEYGYTF. CDR3 DNA: TGCAGCGTTGATTCGATGGGACAGGGGAGGTGGGAGTATGGCTACACCTTC.

This clonotype appeared many times. The chain links TRBV5-1 to TRBJ1-6, with D possibly being TRBD1 (5 bases). Germline CDR1 SGHRS, CDR2 YFSETQ. This CDR3 contains 14 residues. The V end was cut by 6 bases, the J end by 7 bases, with 14 bases between. The CDR3 DNA is TGCGCCAGCACCCTGGGGGGGTCAAATTCACCCCTCCACTTT. It is translated as CASTLGGSNSPLHF.

The chain combines TRBV6-5 with TRBJ2-3, with no clear D. Looked up from germline, CDR1 is MNHEY and CDR2 is SVGAGI. The CDR3 is made up of 11 amino acids. The V end lost 4 bases, the J end lost 4 bases, and 3 bases lay between the germline ends. In DNA form, the CDR3 reads TGTGCCAGCAGTTCCTCAGATACGCAGTATTTT. Amino acid sequence: CASSSSDTQYF.

The table lists this clonotype with many counts. This chain connects TRBV5-1 to TRBJ1-5; the match to TRBD1 covers 9 bases. The germline CDR1 and CDR2 sequences are SGHRS and YFSETQ. V trimming: 3 bases; J trimming: 4 bases; junction bases outside the gene matches: 2. CDR3 size: 14 residues. DNA for the CDR3: TGCGCCAGCAGCTCCGGGACAGGGAATCAGCCCCAGCATTTT. Protein product: CASSSGTGNQPQHF.

This clonotype was observed a few times. The J gene is TRBJ2-3, the V gene TRBV19; 10 nucleotides agree with TRBD2. Germline assignment: CDR1 LNHDA and CDR2 SQIVND (reference sequence). V lost 3 bases to trimming and J lost 6 bases; unmatched junction nucleotides: 3. CDR3 length equals 14 residues. For the CDR3, the DNA is TGTGCCAGTAGTATTGGAGCGGGAGGGGATACGCAGTATTTT. It translates to CASSIGAGGDTQYF.

The chain links TRBV11-2 to TRBJ2-7, with D uncertain. Trimming removed 8 bases from V and 6 bases from J, with 14 bases in between. This CDR3 has 12 amino acids. Germline assignment: CDR1 SGHAT and CDR2 FQNNGV. This CDR3 is CASGPSWVEQYF. DNA for the CDR3: TGTGCCAGCGGCCCTTCTTGGGTCGAGCAGTACTTC.

This chain uses TRBV20-1 with TRBJ1-1; D is unclear. Trimming cost V 2 bases and J 4 bases, with 8 bases left between them. This CDR3 is 12 amino acids long. Germline V gene lookup returns CDR1 DFQATT and CDR2 SNEGSKA (reference sequence). This CDR3 reads CSARPGFTEAFF. CDR3 in DNA: TGCAGTGCTAGACCGGGGTTCACTGAAGCTTTCTTT.

This clonotype was seen ten or more times. The chain combines TRBV3-1 with TRBJ2-3, with D possibly TRBD2 on 5 matching bases. The CDR3 has 12 amino acids. V lost 6 bases and J lost 2, with 6 bases in between. Germline CDR1 is LGHDT and CDR2 is YNNKEL (reference sequence). The CDR3 DNA sequence: TGTGCCAGCAGGACTAACACAGATACGCAGTATTTT. It translates to CASRTNTDTQYF.

This clonotype was observed many times. For the CDR3, the DNA is TGTGCCAGCAGCTTAAACCCTAGCGCGGGCCAATATGAGCAGTTCTTC. Amino acid sequence: CASSLNPSAGQYEQFF. The chain couples TRBV7-3 to TRBJ2-1, with D possibly TRBD2 on 6 matching bases. The CDR3 length is 16 residues. V was clipped by 1 base and J by 8 bases, with 18 bases between them. Germline CDR1 reads SGHTA; CDR2 reads FQGTGA.

The chain links TRBV3-1 to TRBJ2-7, with D unclear. Germline CDR1 LGHDT, CDR2 YNNKEL (reference sequence). V lost 1 base and J 0 bases, leaving 10 bases between the germline ends. This CDR3 is 15 amino acids long. CDR3 nucleotides: TGTGCCAGCAGCCAAGGGGCGGATAGCTCCTACGAGCAGTACTTC. Its protein is CASSQGADSSYEQYF.

At least ten counts were recorded for this clonotype. The rearrangement uses TRBV3-1 and TRBJ2-5; D unresolved. Looked up from germline, CDR1 is LGHDT and CDR2 is YNNKEL (reference sequence). This CDR3 spans 14 amino acids. Trimming pared 5 bases from V and 1 base from J, leaving 11 bases between. CDR3 in DNA: TGTGCCAGCAGCGACGTATCTCGCCAAGAGACCCAGTACTTC. Translated, it gives CASSDVSRQETQYF.

This clonotype was seen only a few times. The J gene is TRBJ2-1, the V gene TRBV11-2; possibly TRBD2 for D (7 bases). The V end was cut by 5 bases, the J end by 12 bases, with 17 bases between. Germline CDR1 and CDR2: SGHAT and FQNNGV. The CDR3 extends over 13 amino acids. This CDR3 reads CASSAPGGGRQFF. The CDR3 DNA is TGTGCCAGCAGCGCCCCCGGCGGGGGCCGGCAGTTCTTC.

This clonotype turned up a few times. The CDR3 DNA reads TGTGCCAGCAGCTTACCCGTAGGTCTCGGGGAAGCTTTCTTT. Translated: CASSLPVGLGEAFF. The chain carries TRBV7-8 and TRBJ1-1, with D uncertain. V was cut by 2 bases and J by 8 bases, with 15 bases left in between. This CDR3 comprises 14 residues. Germline assignment: CDR1 SGHVS and CDR2 FQNEAQ. The full variable domain, rest sourced from reference TRBV7-8 and TRBJ1-1, is GAGVSQSPRYKVAKRGQDVALRCDPISGHVSLFWYQQALGQGPEFLTYFQNEAQLDKSGLPSDRFFAERPEGSVSTLKIQRTQQEDSAVYLCASSLPVGLGEAFFGQGTRLTVV.

This clonotype was detected ten times or more. This sequence joins TRBV5-4 and TRBJ2-7; 10 nucleotides agree with TRBD2. The germline V gene has CDR1 SGHNT and CDR2 YYREEE (reference sequence). This CDR3 comprises 15 residues. The trim removed 3 bases at V and 2 bases at J, leaving 5 bases unmatched. CDR3 sequence: CASSSGLASTYEQYF. CDR3 coding DNA: TGTGCCAGCAGCTCGGGACTAGCGTCAACCTACGAGCAGTACTTC.

The chain uses TRBV7-9 and TRBJ2-7; TRBD1 matches 7 bases. The ends lost 1 base at V and 2 bases at J; junction bases unmatched: 11. Germline values: CDR1 SEHNR, CDR2 FQNEAQ (reference sequence). The CDR3 has 17 residues. The CDR3 here is CASSLGPLRTGPYEQYF. In nucleotides, the CDR3 is TGTGCCAGCAGCTTAGGACCCCTCAGGACAGGACCCTACGAGCAGTACTTC.

This clonotype was detected ten times or more. This sequence joins TRBV29-1 and TRBJ2-7; 8 bases match TRBD1. The junction had 6 bases not matched to a gene; V was cut back by 4 bases and J by 4 bases. This CDR3 has 13 amino acids. Germline lookup yields CDR1 SQVTM and CDR2 ANQGSEA. CDR3 in amino acids: CSVGGQGGYEQYF. The CDR3 coding sequence is TGCAGCGTTGGCGGACAGGGTGGGTACGAGCAGTACTTC.

At least ten counts were recorded for this clonotype. J is TRBJ1-1 and V is TRBV6-2 or TRBV6-3, with D perhaps TRBD1 (6 bases). Germline V CDR1 and CDR2: MNHEY, SVGEGT. The CDR3 runs to 15 residues. V lost 2 bases, J lost 4 bases, and 14 bases lay in between. For the CDR3, the DNA is TGTGCCAGCAGTTACAGGGCAGGGGATCCCACTGAAGCTTTCTTT. It yields the protein CASSYRAGDPTEAFF.

In this sample, this clonotype turned up many times. The J gene is TRBJ2-6, the V gene TRBV5-1; the match to TRBD1 covers 8 bases. In germline, CDR1 is SGHRS, CDR2 YFSETQ. V trimming: 1 base; J trimming: 1 base; junction bases outside the gene matches: 13. The CDR3 loop spans 20 amino acids. The CDR3 coding sequence is TGCGCCAGCAGCTTGACCGATCGGACAGGGACCGGTTCTGGGGCCAACGTCCTGACTTTC. Its protein is CASSLTDRTGTGSGANVLTF.

The V call is TRBV28, the J call TRBJ2-1; 7 bases match TRBD2. The V segment lost 10 bases and the J segment 7 bases; nucleotides outside the gene matches: 19. The CDR3 totals 16 residues. Looked up from germline, CDR1 is MDHEN and CDR2 is SYDVKM. The CDR3 loop reads CATFPRKGGPLNEQFF. CDR3 DNA: TGTGCCACATTTCCAAGGAAGGGAGGGCCTCTAAATGAGCAGTTCTTC.

The gene calls are TRBV5-4 and TRBJ2-6; weak D call: TRBD2 (6 bases). CDR3 length: 17 amino acids. Trimming stripped 3 bases from V and 1 base from J, with 14 bases between. The germline CDR1 and CDR2 sequences are SGHNT and YYREEE (reference sequence). CDR3 sequence reads: CASSSGGSGSGANVLTF. The CDR3 DNA sequence: TGTGCCAGCAGCTCCGGGGGATCGGGATCTGGGGCCAACGTCCTGACTTTC.

This clonotype was counted a few times. The DNA for the CDR3 is TGTGCCAGCAGCTCCCCTGGGGCCAACGTCCTGACTTTC. Translated: CASSSPGANVLTF. J is TRBJ2-6 and V is TRBV11-2, with D unclear. Deletions cut 4 bases from V and 2 bases from J, with 3 bases between. The CDR3 totals 13 residues. The germline gives CDR1 SGHAT, CDR2 FQNNGV.